These T cell receptor beta chains were read from a single sample in a study of neurological immune-mediated disorders. Using its own MiXCR run on the 5' RACE reads, TCRdb lists one record per CDR3 protein. The sample has under 50,000 distinct CDR3 sequences; around 12% are singletons. Input material: PBMCs. These receptors were taken from a male donor with HTLV-1-associated myelopathy (HAM/TSP). Each CDR3 is given with its conserved first and last residue. The D gene is left open where the match is weak. Clone size, where shown, is once, few, many, or a class for clones that have expanded.

NA	TRBV7-2	TRBJ2-2	many	TGTGCCAGCAGCTTCATCGGGGGGCGCCCCGGGGAGCTGTTTTTT	CASSFIGGRPGELFF
NA	TRBV20-1	TRBJ1-6	few	TGCAGTGCCACCGACCTCCCCGGGTTTTCACCCCTCCACTTT	CSATDLPGFSPLHF
TRBD2	TRBV20-1	TRBJ2-3	many	TGCAGTGCTAGAGGGGCGGGACTAGCGGGGGCCCGCACAGATACGCAGTATTTT	CSARGAGLAGARTDTQYF
NA	TRBV18	TRBJ2-7	NA	TGTGCCACCTCACCATTCGAGACAACCTTCTGGGAGCAGTACTTC	CATSPFETTFWEQYF
TRBD2	TRBV14	TRBJ2-3	many	TGTGCCAGCAGCCAGAGCGGGGGGACTAGCACAGATACGCAGTATTTT	CASSQSGGTSTDTQYF
NA	TRBV20-1	TRBJ1-6	many	TGCAGTGCTAGAGTAGCCGGGGGACCCCTCCACTTT	CSARVAGGPLHF
NA	TRBV20-1	TRBJ1-1	many	TGCAGTGCTAGAGATCCGAGGGGATCTAGCCCTGAAGCTTTCTTT	CSARDPRGSSPEAFF
NA	TRBV5-6	TRBJ1-4	many	TGTGCCAGCAGCTTGGTCCGGGGACCATTTAATGAAAAACTGTTTTTT	CASSLVRGPFNEKLFF
TRBD1	TRBV20-1	TRBJ1-1	many	TGCAGTGCTCCCCGACAGGGGAACACTGAAGCTTTCTTT	CSAPRQGNTEAFF
TRBD1	TRBV7-2	TRBJ2-4	many	TGTGCCAGCAGCTTGGGGGGACAGGGGGCCAAAAACATTCAGTACTTC	CASSLGGQGAKNIQYF
NA	TRBV20-1	TRBJ1-6	many	TGCAGTGCTAGGGTCCAGACATATAATTCACCCCTCCACTTT	CSARVQTYNSPLHF
NA	TRBV11-2	TRBJ1-1	once	TGTGCCAGCCCTAGACGGAACACTGAAGCTTTCTTT	CASPRRNTEAFF
TRBD1	TRBV5-1	TRBJ1-6	NA	TGCGCCAGCAGCCCCACGACAGGGGACAATTCACCCCTCCACTTT	CASSPTTGDNSPLHF
NA	TRBV20-1	TRBJ1-6	many	TGCAGTGCTACCCGGGGAGAGACCCTCCACTTT	CSATRGETLHF
TRBD2	TRBV5-1	TRBJ2-1	many	TGCGCCAGCAGCCTACGGACTAGCGCCAATGAGCAGTTCTTC	CASSLRTSANEQFF
TRBD1	TRBV20-1	TRBJ1-6	many	TGCAGTGGGTCGATGCGAGCGACAGGGCGAGATTCACCCCTCCACTTT	CSGSMRATGRDSPLHF
TRBD1	TRBV9	TRBJ2-1	many	TGTGCCAGCAGCGCCCGTTGGGGTACGGGCCGGGACAGGGGGACCAATGAGCAGTTCTTC	CASSARWGTGRDRGTNEQFF
TRBD2	TRBV20-1	TRBJ2-1	many	TGCAGTGCCCGGGGGGGCCAAGGTTACAATGAGCAGTTCTTC	CSARGGQGYNEQFF
NA	TRBV11-3	TRBJ2-7	NA	TGTGCCAGCAGCCCAGGGACAGCGGGCGAGCAGTACTTC	CASSPGTAGEQYF
NA	TRBV20-1	TRBJ2-3	many	TGCAGTGCTTTACAGGGAGGCACAGATACGCAGTATTTT	CSALQGGTDTQYF
NA	TRBV5-6	TRBJ2-1	medium-sized	TGTGCCAGCAGCTTGGGAGCCGGGAGCTCCTACAATGAGCAGTTCTTC	CASSLGAGSSYNEQFF
NA	TRBV18	TRBJ2-3	many	TGTGCCAGCTCACTAGAGTATAGCACAGATACGCAGTATTTT	CASSLEYSTDTQYF
NA	TRBV27	TRBJ1-1	many	TGTGCCAGCAGTCCATACCCTTCGGGGGCTCCGGGGTTGAACACTGAAGCTTTCTTT	CASSPYPSGAPGLNTEAFF
NA	TRBV3-1	TRBJ2-3	many	TGTGCCAGCAGCCAAGTAAAAGGGGAGCAGTATTTT	CASSQVKGEQYF
NA	TRBV24-1	TRBJ2-2	NA	TGTGCCACCAGTGATTCCTCGACCGGACCCGCGAACACCGGGGAGCTGTTTTTT	CATSDSSTGPANTGELFF
NA	TRBV7-2	TRBJ1-1	many	TGTGCCAGCAGCTTAGTCTCACAGATGAACACTGAAGCTTTCTTT	CASSLVSQMNTEAFF
NA	TRBV19	TRBJ1-1	few	TGTGCCAGTAGTAAAGTTCTGGGATTTGAAGCTTTCTTT	CASSKVLGFEAFF
TRBD2	TRBV10-3	TRBJ2-3	many	TGTGCCATCAGTGAGATGTCTAGCGGGGGCAGGGATACGCAGTATTTT	CAISEMSSGGRDTQYF
TRBD2	TRBV5-1	TRBJ2-3	many	TGCGCCAGCAGCTTGGCCGGACTAGCGGGGGGCACAGATACGCAGTATTTT	CASSLAGLAGGTDTQYF
NA	TRBV5-1	TRBJ1-2	many	TGCGCCAGCAGCTCAACACCCTCCGGGGCCCCCTATGGCTACACCTTC	CASSSTPSGAPYGYTF
NA	TRBV5-1	TRBJ1-1	NA	TGCGCCAGCACCCTAAGGTCGGGGGCAGGGAACACTGAAGCTTTCTTT	CASTLRSGAGNTEAFF
NA	TRBV29-1	TRBJ1-1	many	TGCAGCGTTGAAAAAGACCCGAACACTGAAGCTTTCTTT	CSVEKDPNTEAFF
NA	TRBV9	TRBJ1-1	NA	TGTGCCAGCAGCGTAGACGGGTATTGGAACACTGAAGCTTTCTTT	CASSVDGYWNTEAFF
NA	TRBV7-9	TRBJ1-2	many	TGTGCCTTAGGGCCCCCCCGTAGCGGCTACACCTTC	CALGPPRSGYTF
NA	TRBV15	TRBJ2-7	many	TGTGCCACCAGCCACCGGGACATCTCCTACGAGCAGTACTTC	CATSHRDISYEQYF
NA	TRBV12-3/TRBV12-4	TRBJ2-3	many	TGTGCCAGCGTCCTAATGGATCGGACAGATACGCAGTATTTT	CASVLMDRTDTQYF
NA	TRBV7-2	TRBJ2-2	many	TGTGCCAGCAGCTCGGCATGGGGCCAGGGGACCGGGGAGCTGTTTTTT	CASSSAWGQGTGELFF
NA	TRBV7-6	TRBJ2-6	many	TGTGCCAGCAGCTCGCGGGACAGCGCCTTCTCTGGGGCCAACGTCCTGACTTTC	CASSSRDSAFSGANVLTF
NA	TRBV15	TRBJ2-5	many	TGTGCCACCAGCCGCCAGACTAGACGGGAGACCCAGTACTTC	CATSRQTRRETQYF
NA	TRBV11-2	TRBJ2-2	NA	TGTGCCAGCAGCTTAGTAGGCGATACCCGGGAGCTGTCTTTT	CASSLVGDTRELSF
TRBD2	TRBV12-3/TRBV12-4	TRBJ2-3	many	TGTGCCAGCAGTTACCCCTTGGGAGCGGGGGGGACAGATACGCAGTATTTT	CASSYPLGAGGTDTQYF
NA	TRBV20-1	TRBJ1-5	NA	TGCAGTGCTAGAGGGATGTGGGGAGAAAATCCGACCCAGCATTTT	CSARGMWGENPTQHF